The clone carrying this T cell receptor beta chain was observed many times. Antigen: not known. This CDR3 comprises 15 residues. Germline-derived CDR1 and CDR2 are SGHTA and FQGNSA. V was pared by 4 bases and J by 1 base, with 14 bases between. This record comes from a study of T cell repertoires in cytomegalovirus infection. Across the study: Indications came from public TCR beta signatures; they pointed to CMV infection and to a matching HLA type. Study results and limitations: Predominance within the ex vivo response was attributable to HLA-C-restricted CMV-specific TCR beta clonotypes.

TCRdb fed the reads into MiXCR, producing one record per CDR3 protein. The sample records 350,000 to 450,000 distinct CDR3 sequences, around a sixth being singletons. This clonotype was obtained from a human donor in good health (CMV status not recorded). Some clones in this sample may be carry-over from other donors' samples. The V and J genes are TRBV7-2 and TRBJ2-7, with D maybe TRBD2 (6 bases). The sample consisted of PBMCs. The CDR3 loop is CASSSRGGGSYEQYF. In nucleotides, the CDR3 is TGTGCCAGCAGCTCCCGGGGAGGAGGGTCCTACGAGCAGTACTTC.